The 26 T cell receptor beta chains reported below all come from one sample, sequenced in a study of shared clonotypes between healthy human individuals. Using immunoSEQ multiplex PCR, the repertoire was profiled, and TCRdb retains in-frame clones only, with some absent. The sample has about 1 million clones, about 77% seen once. The sample comprised memory CD4+ T cells sorted from blood. Described subset: CD45RA-negative fraction. These receptors all stem from a young man in good health.

This chain uses TRBV28 with TRBJ2-1; 12 nucleotides align to TRBD2. Germline V lookup: CDR1 MDHEN, CDR2 SYDVKM. Germline trimming cut 4 bases from V and 8 bases from J; bases unmatched to any gene: 6. This CDR3 comprises 15 residues. This chain's CDR3 is CASSSPTSGGDEQFF. The DNA of the CDR3 is TGTGCCAGCAGTTCGCCGACTAGCGGGGGCGATGAGCAGTTCTTC.

The chain combines TRBV6-5 with TRBJ2-7; weak D call: TRBD1 (6 bases). From germline, CDR1 is MNHEY and CDR2 SVGAGI. This CDR3 contains 12 residues. Trimming pared 6 bases from V and 6 bases from J, leaving 12 bases between. In DNA form, the CDR3 reads TGTGCCAGCAGGACAGGAAAGAGCGAGCAGTACTTC. Amino acid sequence: CASRTGKSEQYF.

The rearrangement uses TRBV7-2 and TRBJ2-1, with 10 bases that match TRBD2. V was pared by 5 bases and J by 2 bases, with 3 bases of the junction left unmatched. CDR1 SGHTA and CDR2 FQGNSA come from the germline V gene. This CDR3 contains 15 residues. The CDR3 loop reads CASSLLAGAYNEQFF. CDR3 in DNA: TGTGCCAGCAGCCTGCTAGCGGGGGCCTACAATGAGCAGTTCTTC.

In nucleotides, the CDR3 is TGTGCCAGCAGTTACTCTAGGAGCACAGATACGCAGTATTTT. Its translation: CASSYSRSTDTQYF. V is TRBV6-6 and J is TRBJ2-3; D is undetermined. V was trimmed by 0 bases and J by 0 bases, leaving 4 bases between them. Germline V gene sequence: CDR1 MNHNY, CDR2 SVGAGI (reference sequence). This CDR3 region has 14 residues.

The J gene is TRBJ2-2, the V gene TRBV12-5, with TRBD1 matching 11 bases. The J segment lost 5 bases and the V segment lost 5 bases, leaving 10 bases of the junction unmatched. The CDR3 runs 17 residues. Germline assignment: CDR1 LGHNT and CDR2 FRNRAP. The CDR3 here is CASGTPPGTGGTGELFF. The CDR3 DNA follows: TGTGCTAGTGGTACACCACCGGGGACAGGGGGGACCGGGGAGCTGTTTTTT.

The chain recombines TRBV6-1 with TRBJ1-2; unclear D gene. The CDR3 spans 13 residues. Germline CDR1 is MNHNS and CDR2 is SASEGT. Trimming removed 1 base from V and 1 base from J, with 4 bases in between. The CDR3 protein is CASSEGLNYGYTF. In DNA form, the CDR3 reads TGTGCCAGCAGTGAAGGCCTTAACTATGGCTACACCTTC.

The V call is TRBV5-4, the J call TRBJ2-6; 7 bases are a match to TRBD1. CDR1 SGHNT and CDR2 YYREEE come from the germline V gene (reference sequence). Losses at the gene ends were 4 bases for V and 0 bases for J; bases not matched to a gene: 4. This CDR3 has 16 amino acids. The CDR3, as DNA: TGTGCCAGCAGCGTGGACAGGTCCTCTGGGGCCAACGTCCTGACTTTC. Translating gives CASSVDRSSGANVLTF. Complete variable domain (other parts from reference TRBV5-4 and TRBJ2-6): ETGVTQSPTHLIKTRGQQVTLRCSSQSGHNTVSWYQQALGQGPQFIFQYYREEENGRGNFPPRFSGLQFPNYSSELNVNALELDDSALYLCASSVDRSSGANVLTFGAGSRLTVL.

The chain is built from TRBV9 and TRBJ2-1; perhaps TRBD2 as D (6 bases). Trimming took off 0 bases at V and 4 bases at J, with 11 bases between the two ends. This CDR3 is 15 amino acids long. Germline assignment: CDR1 SGDLS and CDR2 YYNGEE. The CDR3 DNA is TGTGCCAGCAGCGTAGGGGCTAGCGAGTACAATGAGCAGTTCTTC. Protein sequence: CASSVGASEYNEQFF.

Notes on this clone: Other DNA sequences in the sample encode the same CDR3. The CDR3: CAWNPGGTEAFF. In nucleotides, the CDR3 is TGTGCCTGGAATCCAGGGGGTACTGAAGCTTTCTTT. This chain joins TRBV30 and TRBJ1-1; TRBD1 aligns across 7 bases. With V trimmed by 4 bases and J by 5 bases, 4 bases remained unmatched. Germline V gene sequence: CDR1 GTSNPN, CDR2 SVGIG (reference sequence). This CDR3 comprises 12 residues.

This clone has only one observation. This chain links TRBV5-4 with TRBJ1-2; a weak D match, TRBD1 (6 bases). V lost 3 bases, J lost 4 bases, and 16 bases lay in between. CDR3 length: 15 residues. Germline V gene lookup returns CDR1 SGHNT and CDR2 YYREEE (reference sequence). CDR3 protein: CASSSKGGVGYGYTF. The CDR3 region has the DNA TGTGCCAGCAGCTCAAAAGGGGGGGTAGGCTATGGCTACACCTTC.

Note on this clone: This sample includes further DNA sequences coding for the same CDR3. The CDR3 coding sequence is TGTGCCAGCAGTTACGGGGGGAATGAGCAGTTCTTC. It yields the protein CASSYGGNEQFF. The chain links TRBV27 to TRBJ2-1; 7 bases are a match to TRBD2. V was pared by 4 bases and J by 7 bases, with 1 base of the junction left unmatched. The CDR3 loop spans 12 amino acids. Germline-derived CDR1 and CDR2 are MNHEY and SMNVEV (reference sequence).

On this clone: The same CDR3 is also encoded by other DNA sequences in this sample. The gene calls are TRBV2 and TRBJ2-2; the D gene is possibly TRBD1 (6 bases). Germline V gives CDR1 SNHLY, CDR2 FYNNEI. Trimming stripped 3 bases from V and 2 bases from J, with 10 bases between. The CDR3 totals 15 residues. CDR3 sequence (DNA): TGTGCCAGCAGTGAGAGCAGGGGAAACACCGGGGAGCTGTTTTTT. Its translation is CASSESRGNTGELFF. Full variable domain (remainder filled in from reference TRBV2 and TRBJ2-2): EPEVTQTPSHQVTQMGQEVILRCVPISNHLYFYWYRQILGQKVEFLVSFYNNEISEKSEIFDDQFSVERPDGSNFTLKIRSTKLEDSAMYFCASSESRGNTGELFFGEGSRLTVL.

A single count supports this clone. The gene calls are TRBV5-4 and TRBJ2-7; 7 nucleotides align to TRBD1. The CDR3 is 14 residues long. From germline, CDR1 is SGHNT and CDR2 YYREEE (reference sequence). J gave up 5 bases and V 0 bases, and 5 bases lay outside the gene matches. Here the CDR3 reads CASSLAGTDHEQYF. The CDR3 nucleotides are TGTGCCAGCAGCTTGGCCGGGACAGATCACGAGCAGTACTTC. The full variable domain, its missing parts supplied by reference TRBV5-4 and TRBJ2-7, is ETGVTQSPTHLIKTRGQQVTLRCSSQSGHNTVSWYQQALGQGPQFIFQYYREEENGRGNFPPRFSGLQFPNYSSELNVNALELDDSALYLCASSLAGTDHEQYFGPGTRLTVT.

The rearrangement uses TRBV10-3 and TRBJ1-1; D gene unclear. Germline V gene data show CDR1 as ENHRY and CDR2 as SYGVKD. Trimming removed 0 bases at V and 0 bases at J, with 8 bases between. This CDR3 has 15 amino acids. CDR3 nucleotide sequence: TGTGCCATCAGTGAGTCGAGTTTGGTGAACACTGAAGCTTTCTTT. Residues: CAISESSLVNTEAFF.

The chain recombines TRBV30 with TRBJ2-2; D unresolved. This CDR3 is built from 16 residues. Germline lookup yields CDR1 GTSNPN and CDR2 SVGIG (reference sequence). Between the trimmed V and J ends, which lost 3 bases and 2 bases, there was a span of 16 bases. DNA for the CDR3: TGTGCCTGGAGAACTCCCCTCCTTCTAAACACCGGGGAGCTGTTTTTT. Translation gives CAWRTPLLLNTGELFF.

The chain couples TRBV11-2 to TRBJ1-2, with 9 bases fitting TRBD1. Trimming removed 6 bases from V and 6 bases from J; junction bases left unmatched: 5. This CDR3 comprises 13 residues. Looked up from germline, CDR1 is SGHAT and CDR2 is FQNNGV. The DNA for the CDR3 is TGTGCCAGCAGACCCACAGGGGGCCATGGCTACACCTTC. Translated: CASRPTGGHGYTF.

The chain combines TRBV28 with TRBJ1-1; D ambiguous. V lost 5 bases and J lost 5, with 15 bases in between. The CDR3 loop spans 14 amino acids. CDR1 is MDHEN and CDR2 is SYDVKM in the germline V gene. DNA for the CDR3: TGTGCCAGCAGTCCGACGGCAGGAAGGACTGAAGCTTTCTTT. Translating gives CASSPTAGRTEAFF.

Of note for this clone: The junction and the germline gene differ at one end; a read error may be behind it. The gene calls are TRBV7-9 and TRBJ2-5, with a possible D match to TRBD1 (6 bases). The CDR3 totals 15 residues. Looked up from germline, CDR1 is SEHNR and CDR2 is FQNEAQ (reference sequence). The CDR3 DNA reads as TGCGCCAGCAGCTTAGCTGGACAGAGACAAGAGACCCAGTACTTC. Residues: CASSLAGQRQETQYF.

A word on this clone: The same CDR3 is also encoded by other DNA sequences in this sample. The chain has TRBV18 and TRBJ1-2, with D hard to call. The CDR3 is made up of 14 amino acids. Per the germline V gene, CDR1 is KGHSH and CDR2 is LQKENI. The V gene lost 2 bases and the J gene lost 0 bases, with 7 bases spanning the gap. CDR3 amino acids: CASSPGVANYGYTF. The CDR3 nucleotides are TGTGCCAGCTCACCAGGGGTAGCTAACTATGGCTACACCTTC.

Notes on this clone: This sequence may be a read error, since a much larger clone differs from it by one base. Other DNA sequences in the sample encode the same CDR3. V is TRBV2 and J is TRBJ1-2, with 9 bases lining up with TRBD1. V lost 6 bases and J lost 2; bases outside the gene matches: 4. Per germline, CDR1 SNHLY and CDR2 FYNNEI. This CDR3 spans 14 amino acids. CDR3 protein: CASSLGQGNYGYTF. The CDR3 DNA is TGTGCCAGCAGCCTAGGACAGGGGAACTATGGCTACACCTTC. Drawing the rest from reference TRBV2 and TRBJ1-2, the complete variable domain is EPEVTQTPSHQVTQMGQEVILRCVPISNHLYFYWYRQILGQKVEFLVSFYNNEISEKSEIFDDQFSVERPDGSNFTLKIRSTKLEDSAMYFCASSLGQGNYGYTFGSGTRLTVV.

This clone was recorded only once. A much larger clone lies a single base off, so this may be a read error. Other DNA sequences of this sample code for an identical CDR3. This chain joins TRBV7-2 and TRBJ2-3; TRBD1 or TRBD2 may be the D gene (5 bases each). The CDR3 sequence is 12 residues long. From germline, CDR1 is SGHTA and CDR2 FQGNSA. Trimming removed 5 bases at V and 5 bases at J, with 8 bases between. The CDR3 sequence: CASSPGRDTQYF. The DNA for the CDR3 is TGTGCCAGCAGCCCGGGGCGAGATACGCAGTATTTT.

This clone was seen a few times. This chain uses TRBV6-6 with TRBJ1-3; 7 bases are a match to TRBD1. The ends lost 2 bases at V and 6 bases at J; junction bases unmatched: 7. In germline, CDR1 is MNHNY, CDR2 SVGAGI (reference sequence). The CDR3 runs 15 residues. The CDR3: CASSYPRDSKNTIYF. Here the CDR3 DNA reads TGTGCCAGCAGTTACCCCAGGGACAGTAAAAACACCATATATTTT.

The J gene is TRBJ2-5, the V gene TRBV5-4; D assignment may be TRBD1 or TRBD2 (6 bases each). With 4 bases removed from V and 2 bases from J, the gap between germline ends came to 18 bases. The CDR3 is 16 amino acids. Germline V gene lookup returns CDR1 SGHNT and CDR2 YYREEE (reference sequence). CDR3 sequence reads: CASSPLTGAVQETQYF. CDR3 nucleotide sequence: TGTGCCAGCAGCCCATTAACGGGGGCGGTTCAAGAGACCCAGTACTTC.

V and J are TRBV30 and TRBJ1-6, with D perhaps matching TRBD1 (6 bases). The CDR3 totals 15 residues. The ends were cut back, 1 base at V and 6 bases at J, with 13 bases in the middle. The germline gives CDR1 GTSNPN, CDR2 SVGIG (reference sequence). The CDR3 spells CAWSGGRGGNSPLHF. CDR3 nucleotides: TGTGCCTGGAGTGGAGGGCGAGGGGGTAATTCACCCCTCCACTTT.

This chain joins TRBV30 and TRBJ2-3; weak D call: TRBD2 (5 bases). Germline CDR1 reads GTSNPN; CDR2 reads SVGIG (reference sequence). V was cut by 0 bases and J by 2 bases, with 12 bases left in between. The CDR3 is made up of 15 amino acids. CDR3: CAWSVLQRDTDTQYF. The CDR3 region has the DNA TGTGCCTGGAGTGTACTTCAACGGGACACAGATACGCAGTATTTT.

This chain links TRBV30 with TRBJ1-4; D gene uncertain. The germline V gene encodes CDR1 GTSNPN and CDR2 SVGIG (reference sequence). The CDR3 contains 12 residues. The V gene lost 0 bases and the J gene lost 7 bases, with 6 bases spanning the gap. In nucleotides, the CDR3 is TGTGCCTGGAGTGTACGATTTGAAAAACTGTTTTTT. Translation: CAWSVRFEKLFF.